A single sample gave rise to the 27 T cell receptor beta chains below, sequenced in a study of T cells in women clearing cervical HPV infection (dated by TCRdb to between 2018 and 2020). Receptor amplification or capture employed the immunoSEQ multiplex PCR assay. TCRdb re-hosts the immuneACCESS table, in-frame sequences only. Its copies lack some clones; in the studies checked, an unresolved V gene accounts for under half of them, and the cause for the rest is not known. This sample's listing comprises tens of thousands of clones. In total, the top ten clones hold about 0.97% of the sample. The source material was blood buffy coat. These receptors all come from a woman between 18 and 70 years old with a cervical HPV16 infection that either progressed to CIN3+ or cleared (not recorded which).

Notes on this clone: The read ends 3 residues before the CDR3 terminus; that terminus is restored from the germline J gene. The chain links TRBV5-1 to TRBJ1-2; D is perhaps TRBD1 (6 bases). In germline, CDR1 is SGHRS, CDR2 YFSETQ. This CDR3 comprises 16 residues. V shed 0 bases and J shed 4 bases, with 16 bases lying between them. This chain's CDR3 is CASSLVPGTLGYGYTF. The sequenced part of the CDR3 DNA is TGCGCCAGCAGCTTGGTCCCGGGGACACTGGGCTATGGC.

For this clone: With the read ending 3 residues before the CDR3 end, the germline J gene is used to fill in that end. The V and J genes are TRBV2 and TRBJ2-4; 10 bases fit TRBD1. This CDR3 is built from 14 residues. Looked up from germline, CDR1 is SNHLY and CDR2 is FYNNEI. The CDR3 bases that were read are TGTGCCAGCAGCATCGACAGGGGGCAACGGGGT. This translates into CASSIDRGQRG. The complete CDR3 reads CASSIDRGQRGQYF.

Details on this clone: The DNA ends 3 residues before the CDR3 does, and the rest of the CDR3 is filled in from the germline J gene. This rearrangement joins TRBV18 to TRBJ2-3; D perhaps matches TRBD2 (6 bases). The CDR3 has 16 amino acids. Germline V gene lookup returns CDR1 KGHSH and CDR2 LQKENI. The CDR3 sequence: CASSPNDGGGHQPQYF. The CDR3 bases that were read are TGTGCCAGCTCACCAAATGACGGGGGAGGCCATCAGCCG.

Note on this clone: With the read ending 3 residues before the CDR3 end, the germline J gene is used to fill in that end. The chain combines TRBV9 with TRBJ2-2; D is perhaps TRBD2 (5 bases). Trimming stripped 5 bases from V and 2 bases from J, with 10 bases between. CDR1 and CDR2 from the germline V gene are SGDLS and YYNGEE. There are 14 residues in the CDR3. The CDR3: CASRDFSNTGELFF. Incomplete CDR3 DNA: TGTGCCAGCAGGGACTTTTCAAACACCGGGGAG.

Of note for this clone: The read ends 3 residues shy of where the CDR3 ends; the end is completed using the germline J gene. V gene TRBV7-6 combines with J gene TRBJ2-4; 11 nucleotides agree with TRBD1. The CDR3 extends over 18 amino acids. Per germline, CDR1 SGHVS and CDR2 FNYEAQ. The CDR3 sequence is CASSIDRTGGQGRYGQYF. The covered CDR3 bases are TGTGCCAGCAGCATCGACCGGACAGGGGGCCAGGGCCGCTATGGT.

To note about this clone: The read halts 3 residues ahead of the CDR3 end, with the missing end drawn from the germline J gene. The genes are TRBV7-9 and TRBJ2-2; possible D gene TRBD1, 6 bases. This CDR3 spans 14 amino acids. Germline V CDR1 and CDR2: SEHNR, FQNEAQ (reference sequence). The CDR3 bases that were read are TGTGCCAGCAGCTGGACAGAATCTAATGAAAAG. This sequence encodes CASSWTESNEK. The entire CDR3 is CASSWTESNEKLFF.

Concerning this clone: The read gets to within 3 residues of the CDR3 end, and the germline J gene fills in the rest. V and J are TRBV7-2 and TRBJ2-1; D may be TRBD2 (6 bases). Germline V gene sequence: CDR1 SGHTA, CDR2 FQGNSA. The CDR3 covers 13 residues. The V end was cut by 6 bases, the J end by 6 bases, with 12 bases between. The CDR3 bases that were read are TGTGCCAGCAGTTCCCCCGGGGGCAATGAG. This gives the protein CASSSPGGNE. The complete CDR3 reads CASSSPGGNEQFF.

As regards this clone: The read ends 3 residues early relative to the CDR3; the germline J gene fills the gap. This chain joins TRBV12-3 or TRBV12-4 and TRBJ1-6, with a tentative D call TRBD1 (5 bases). The CDR3 sequence is 16 residues long. V lost 4 bases to trimming and J lost 0 bases, with 10 bases between them. The CDR3 bases that were read are TGTGCCAGCAGTTGGGGGGGGAGCTCCTATAATTCACCC. Protein sequence: CASSWGGSSYNSP. The CDR3 as a whole reads CASSWGGSSYNSPLHF.

Comments on this clone: The DNA ends 3 residues before the CDR3 does, and the rest of the CDR3 is filled in from the germline J gene. V gene TRBV18 combines with J gene TRBJ1-2; a possible D gene is TRBD1 (6 bases). V gave up 4 bases and J gave up 3 bases, with 18 bases separating them. The CDR3 spans 16 residues. In germline, CDR1 is KGHSH, CDR2 LQKENI. The CDR3 is CASSLGQTPLYYGYTF. The sequenced part of the CDR3 DNA is TGTGCCAGCTCACTTGGACAGACTCCCCTTTACTATGGC.

As regards this clone: The read ends 3 residues shy of where the CDR3 ends; the end is completed using the germline J gene. The gene calls are TRBV20-1 and TRBJ2-7; 8 bases fit TRBD2. This CDR3 has 13 amino acids. From germline, CDR1 is DFQATT and CDR2 SNEGSKA (reference sequence). Unmatched junction bases numbered 8, after V lost 5 bases and J lost 5 bases. This CDR3 reads CSAGGLELNEQYF. CDR3 bases read: TGCAGTGCTGGGGGACTAGAACTAAACGAG.

As to this clone: The read gets to within 3 residues of the CDR3 end, and the germline J gene fills in the rest. The chain links TRBV19 to TRBJ2-3; weak D call: TRBD2 (6 bases). Germline lookup yields CDR1 LNHDA and CDR2 SQIVND (reference sequence). V was shortened by 7 bases and J by 5 bases, with 13 bases between the two germline ends. The CDR3 has 13 amino acids. CDR3 bases read: TGTGCCAGTAACGAGCGGGCAGGAGATACG. This codes for CASNERAGDT. The full CDR3 is CASNERAGDTQYF.

About this clone: The CDR3 is cut off 3 residues early in the read; its end comes from the germline J gene. The chain links TRBV19 to TRBJ1-5; possibly TRBD1 for D (5 bases). CDR3 length equals 16 residues. V was cut by 5 bases and J by 1 base, with 15 bases left in between. CDR1 and CDR2 (germline): LNHDA, SQIVND (reference sequence). The CDR3: CASSGGGFDSNQPQHF. The CDR3 DNA, read in part, is TGTGCCAGTAGTGGGGGGGGGTTTGACAGCAATCAGCCC. Full variable domain (outside the CDR3, taken from reference TRBV19 and TRBJ1-5): DGGITQSPKYLFRKEGQNVTLSCEQNLNHDAMYWYRQDPGQGLRLIYYSQIVNDFQKGDIAEGYSVSREKKESFPLTVTSAQKNPTAFYLCASSGGGFDSNQPQHFGDGTRLSIL.

Comment on this clone: The CDR3 is cut off 3 residues early in the read; its end comes from the germline J gene. The chain has TRBV19 and TRBJ2-5; 12 positions agree with TRBD2. Germline V lookup: CDR1 LNHDA, CDR2 SQIVND (reference sequence). J was trimmed by 5 bases and V by 3 bases; bases with no gene match: 7. CDR3 size: 16 residues. The sequenced CDR3 bases are TGTGCCAGTAGTATCGGACTAGCGGGGTTAACGGAGACC. It codes for CASSIGLAGLTET. The entire CDR3 sequence reads CASSIGLAGLTETQYF. Using reference TRBV19 and TRBJ2-5 for the parts outside the CDR3, the full variable domain is DGGITQSPKYLFRKEGQNVTLSCEQNLNHDAMYWYRQDPGQGLRLIYYSQIVNDFQKGDIAEGYSVSREKKESFPLTVTSAQKNPTAFYLCASSIGLAGLTETQYFGPGTRLLVL.

On this clone: Read coverage stops 3 residues before the CDR3 terminus; the germline J gene supplies the remainder. The chain recombines TRBV12-3 or TRBV12-4 with TRBJ1-1; no firm D call. The CDR3 is made up of 12 amino acids. The CDR3 spells CASSQAGSEAFF. The sequenced CDR3 bases are TGTGCCAGCAGTCAGGCGGGCAGCGAA.

Regarding this clone: The sequence runs out 3 residues before the end of the CDR3; the remainder is reconstructed from the germline J gene. The chain couples TRBV7-9 to TRBJ1-1; possible D gene TRBD1, 6 bases. Germline V gene sequence: CDR1 SEHNR, CDR2 FQNEAQ (reference sequence). The CDR3 consists of 11 residues. CDR3 sequence reads: CASSFRGAAFF. Incomplete CDR3 DNA: TGTGCCAGCAGCTTTCGGGGGGCA.

The CDR3 protein is CAWSVLPTGELFF. The sequenced CDR3 bases are TGTGCCTGGAGTGTACTACCCACCGGGGAG. V gene TRBV30 combines with J gene TRBJ2-2; D call uncertain. Sequencing ends 3 residues short of the CDR3 end; the germline J gene provides the rest. Looked up from germline, CDR1 is GTSNPN and CDR2 is SVGIG (reference sequence). Trimming pared 0 bases from V and 4 bases from J, leaving 6 bases between. The CDR3 covers 13 residues.

As for this clone: The read finishes 3 residues shy of the CDR3 end, and the germline J gene is used to complete it. V is TRBV20-1 and J is TRBJ2-5; possibly TRBD2 for D (6 bases). Germline V gene lookup returns CDR1 DFQATT and CDR2 SNEGSKA (reference sequence). This CDR3 is 14 amino acids long. The germline V and J ends were trimmed by 6 bases and 2 bases, with 16 bases remaining between them. The sequenced part of the CDR3 DNA is TGCAGTGCACAGACTAGTACGGGGCAAGAGACC. Amino acids: CSAQTSTGQET. The whole CDR3 region reads CSAQTSTGQETQYF.

Of note for this clone: The observed sequence ends 3 residues before the CDR3 terminus, with the missing tail filled in from the germline J gene. This chain uses TRBV7-2 with TRBJ2-3; 7 bases line up with TRBD2. The CDR3 has 14 amino acids. Losses at the gene ends were 5 bases for V and 5 bases for J; bases not matched to a gene: 7. CDR1 is SGHTA, CDR2 FQGNSA, per germline. This chain's CDR3 is CASSIGPGGDTQYF. CDR3 DNA, as far as it was read: TGTGCCAGCAGCATCGGACCGGGGGGAGATACG.

Details on this clone: The CDR3 extends 3 residues past the end of the read, so its final part is completed from the germline J gene. This chain connects TRBV10-3 to TRBJ2-3, with 7 bases fitting TRBD1. The length of the CDR3 is 13 residues. The germline V gene has CDR1 ENHRY and CDR2 SYGVKD. The sequenced CDR3 bases are TGTGCCTCGGGACAGACGAACCAAGAGACG. It encodes CASGQTNQET. The full CDR3 protein is CASGQTNQETQYF.

As concerns this clone: The CDR3 end lies 3 residues beyond the end of the read and is filled in from the germline J gene. The V call is TRBV29-1, the J call TRBJ2-3; a possible D gene is TRBD2 (6 bases). The CDR3 loop spans 13 amino acids. CDR1 SQVTM and CDR2 ANQGSEA come from the germline V gene. With 5 bases removed from V and 2 bases from J, the gap between germline ends came to 11 bases. The CDR3 loop is CSVLGGATDTQYF. The CDR3 DNA, read in part, is TGCAGCGTTCTGGGCGGGGCCACAGATACG.

As concerns this clone: Read sequence stops 3 residues before the CDR3 end, and the germline J gene provides the missing end. The chain is built from TRBV5-4 and TRBJ1-6; 8 nucleotides match TRBD1. The CDR3 has 14 amino acids. Germline V gives CDR1 SGHNT, CDR2 YYREEE (reference sequence). The junction had 7 bases not matched to a gene; V was cut back by 4 bases and J by 10 bases. The sequenced CDR3 bases are TGTGCCAGCAGCCAGGACAGGGTCCGCTCACCC. Translated: CASSQDRVRSP. Given in full, the CDR3 is CASSQDRVRSPLHF.

Details on this clone: The read ends 3 residues before the CDR3 terminus; that terminus is restored from the germline J gene. The chain has TRBV7-2 and TRBJ2-2, with D possibly being TRBD2 (5 bases). V shed 7 bases and J shed 4 bases, with 13 bases lying between them. CDR1 and CDR2 from the germline V gene are SGHTA and FQGNSA. This CDR3 contains 14 residues. CDR3 bases read: TGTGCCAGCACCCCCGGGGTGGGCACCGGGGAG. Its protein is CASTPGVGTGE. The complete CDR3 reads CASTPGVGTGELFF.

As for this clone: Coverage ceases 3 residues before the CDR3 finishes, and the germline J gene fills in the end. This chain joins TRBV5-1 and TRBJ1-3; 8 bases fit TRBD1. This CDR3 contains 17 residues. The junction had 12 bases not matched to a gene; V was cut back by 5 bases and J by 2 bases. Germline CDR1 and CDR2: SGHRS and YFSETQ. The CDR3 reads CASRKSLTGDTGNTIYF. CDR3 DNA, as far as it was read: TGCGCCAGCAGAAAATCCCTGACAGGGGATACTGGAAACACC.

As for this clone: The read terminates 3 residues ahead of where the CDR3 ends, so the germline J gene completes it. The chain uses TRBV19 and TRBJ1-6; D ambiguous. Germline CDR1 LNHDA, CDR2 SQIVND (reference sequence). The CDR3 runs to 13 residues. The V end lost 4 bases, the J end lost 8 bases, and 9 bases lay between the germline ends. The covered CDR3 bases are TGTGCCAGTAGTAATGCGGGCGATTCACCC. Its translation is CASSNAGDSP. The whole CDR3 protein is CASSNAGDSPLHF.

CDR3 DNA (partial): TGTGCCAGCAGTGCAATAGAGTACCAAGAGACG. Translation: CASSAIEYQET. The full CDR3 is CASSAIEYQETQYF. The rearrangement joins TRBV2 to TRBJ2-3; D not certain. The read stops 3 residues short of the end of the CDR3; the missing end is completed from the germline J gene. This CDR3 is built from 14 residues. The germline gives CDR1 SNHLY, CDR2 FYNNEI.

Comment on this clone: Read data end 3 residues before the CDR3 end; the end is taken from the germline J gene. The chain carries TRBV6-9 and TRBJ2-5; weak D call: TRBD1 (6 bases). V was trimmed by 6 bases and J by 0 bases, leaving 11 bases between them. The CDR3 spans 14 residues. Germline values: CDR1 MNHGY, CDR2 SVAAGI. Here the CDR3 reads CASRRGLNQETQYF. CDR3 bases read: TGTGCCAGCAGGAGGGGGTTGAACCAAGAGACC.

On this clone itself: The CDR3 is cut off 3 residues early in the read; its end comes from the germline J gene. The chain is built from TRBV2 and TRBJ2-2, with D hard to call. Germline CDR1 is SNHLY and CDR2 is FYNNEI. This CDR3 comprises 10 residues. Between the trimmed V and J ends, which lost 5 bases and 8 bases, there was a span of 3 bases. This chain's CDR3 is CASSLGELFF. CDR3 DNA, as far as it was read: TGTGCCAGCAGTCTAGGGGAG.